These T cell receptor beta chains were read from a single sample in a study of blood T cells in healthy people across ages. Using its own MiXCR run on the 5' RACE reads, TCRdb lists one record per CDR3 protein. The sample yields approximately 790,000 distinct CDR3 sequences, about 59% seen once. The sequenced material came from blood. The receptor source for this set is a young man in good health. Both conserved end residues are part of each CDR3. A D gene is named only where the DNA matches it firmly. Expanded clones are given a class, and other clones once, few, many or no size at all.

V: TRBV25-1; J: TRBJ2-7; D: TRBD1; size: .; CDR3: CASSESGQPWGEQYF; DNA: TGTGCCAGCAGTGAATCGGGACAGCCCTGGGGCGAGCAGTACTTC
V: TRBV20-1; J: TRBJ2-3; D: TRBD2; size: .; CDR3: CSARSGLAADTQYF; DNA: TGCAGTGCTAGATCCGGACTAGCAGCAGATACGCAGTATTTT
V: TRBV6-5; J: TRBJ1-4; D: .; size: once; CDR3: CASSGPTEKLFF; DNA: TGTGCCAGCAGTGGCCCGACAGAAAAACTGTTTTTT
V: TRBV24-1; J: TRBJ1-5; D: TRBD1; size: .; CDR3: CATSDLPGGKDSNQPQHF; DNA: TGTGCCACCAGTGATTTGCCAGGGGGGAAGGATAGCAATCAGCCCCAGCATTTT
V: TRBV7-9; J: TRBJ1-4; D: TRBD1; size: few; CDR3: CASSRRQGAATNEKLFF; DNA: TGTGCCAGCAGCCGGCGACAGGGGGCGGCAACTAATGAAAAACTGTTTTTT
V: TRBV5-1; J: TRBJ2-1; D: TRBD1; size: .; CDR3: CASSWGQSSNEQFF; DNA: TGCGCCAGCAGCTGGGGACAGTCTAGCAATGAGCAGTTCTTC
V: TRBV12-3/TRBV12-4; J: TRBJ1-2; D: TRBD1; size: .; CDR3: CASSPRPGGGYTF; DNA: TGTGCCAGCAGTCCCAGGCCAGGGGGTGGCTACACCTTC
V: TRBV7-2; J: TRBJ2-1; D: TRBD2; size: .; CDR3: CASSSQAGGVLVGEQFF; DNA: TGTGCCAGCAGCTCCCAAGCGGGGGGGGTCCTTGTGGGTGAGCAGTTCTTC
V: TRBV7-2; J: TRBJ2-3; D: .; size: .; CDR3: CASSLDPSSTDTQYF; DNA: TGTGCCAGCAGCTTAGATCCTAGCTCCACAGATACGCAGTATTTT
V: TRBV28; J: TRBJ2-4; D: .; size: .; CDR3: CASSQILNKTKPRYIQYF; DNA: TGTGCCAGCAGCCAGATACTGAATAAAACCAAACCAAGGTACATTCAGTACTTC
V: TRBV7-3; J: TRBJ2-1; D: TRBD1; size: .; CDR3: CASSLSWDRVNEQFF; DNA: TGTGCCAGCAGCTTAAGTTGGGACAGGGTCAATGAGCAGTTCTTC
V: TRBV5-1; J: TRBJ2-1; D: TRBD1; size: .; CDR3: CASSHGQGGNEQFF; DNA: TGCGCCAGCAGCCACGGACAGGGGGGAAATGAGCAGTTCTTC
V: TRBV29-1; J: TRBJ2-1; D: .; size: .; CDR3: CSVDTGEGWDEQFF; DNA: TGCAGCGTCGACACAGGAGAGGGGTGGGATGAGCAGTTCTTC
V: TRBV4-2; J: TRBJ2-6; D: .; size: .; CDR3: CASSPDQASGANVLTF; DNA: TGTGCCAGCAGCCCCGATCAGGCCTCTGGGGCCAACGTCCTGACTTTC
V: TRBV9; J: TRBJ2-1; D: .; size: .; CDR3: CASSPTGFEQFF; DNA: TGTGCCAGCAGCCCTACAGGGTTTGAGCAGTTCTTC
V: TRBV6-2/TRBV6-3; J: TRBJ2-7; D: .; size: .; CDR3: CASSQFYGQYF; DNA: TGTGCCAGCAGTCAGTTCTACGGGCAGTACTTC